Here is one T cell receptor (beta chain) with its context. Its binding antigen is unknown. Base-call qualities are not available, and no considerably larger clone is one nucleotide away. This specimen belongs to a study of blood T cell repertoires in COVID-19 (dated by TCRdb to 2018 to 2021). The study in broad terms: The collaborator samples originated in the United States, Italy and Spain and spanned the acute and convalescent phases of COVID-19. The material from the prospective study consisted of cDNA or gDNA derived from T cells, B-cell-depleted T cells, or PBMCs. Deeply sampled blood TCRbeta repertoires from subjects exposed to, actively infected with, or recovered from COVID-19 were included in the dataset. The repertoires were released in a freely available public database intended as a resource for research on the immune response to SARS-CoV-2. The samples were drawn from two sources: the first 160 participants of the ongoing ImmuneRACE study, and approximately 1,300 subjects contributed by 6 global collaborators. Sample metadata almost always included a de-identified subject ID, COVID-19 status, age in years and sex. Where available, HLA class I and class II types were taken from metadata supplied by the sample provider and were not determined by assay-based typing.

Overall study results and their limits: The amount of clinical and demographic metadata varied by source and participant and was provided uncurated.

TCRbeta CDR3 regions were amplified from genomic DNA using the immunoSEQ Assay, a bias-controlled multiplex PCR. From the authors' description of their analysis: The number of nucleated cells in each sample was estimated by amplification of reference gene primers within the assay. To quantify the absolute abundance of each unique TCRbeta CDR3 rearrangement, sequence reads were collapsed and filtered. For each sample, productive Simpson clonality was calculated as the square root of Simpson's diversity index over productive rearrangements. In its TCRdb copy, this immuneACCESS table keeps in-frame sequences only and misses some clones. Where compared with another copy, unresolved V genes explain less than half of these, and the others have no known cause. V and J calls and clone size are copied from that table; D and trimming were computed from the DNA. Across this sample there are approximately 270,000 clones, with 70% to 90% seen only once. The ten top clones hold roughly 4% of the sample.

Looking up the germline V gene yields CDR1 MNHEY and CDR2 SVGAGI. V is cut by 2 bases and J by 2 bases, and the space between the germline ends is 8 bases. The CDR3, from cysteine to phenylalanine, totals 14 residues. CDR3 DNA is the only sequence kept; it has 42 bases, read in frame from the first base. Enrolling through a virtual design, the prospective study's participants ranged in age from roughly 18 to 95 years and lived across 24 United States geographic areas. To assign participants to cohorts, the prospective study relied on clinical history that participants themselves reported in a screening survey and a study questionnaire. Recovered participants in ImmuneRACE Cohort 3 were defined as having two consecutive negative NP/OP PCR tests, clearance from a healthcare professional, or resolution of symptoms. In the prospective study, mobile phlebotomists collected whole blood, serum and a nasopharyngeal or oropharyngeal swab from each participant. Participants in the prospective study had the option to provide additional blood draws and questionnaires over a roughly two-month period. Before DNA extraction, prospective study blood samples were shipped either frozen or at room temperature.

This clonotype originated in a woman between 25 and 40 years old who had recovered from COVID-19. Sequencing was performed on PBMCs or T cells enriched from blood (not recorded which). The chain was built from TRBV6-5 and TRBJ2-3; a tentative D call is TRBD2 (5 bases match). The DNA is TGTGCCAGCAGTTACGAAGGACTCACAGATACGCAGTATTTT. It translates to CASSYEGLTDTQYF.